This T cell receptor (beta chain) was observed in a study of cytomegalovirus exposure and HLA in healthy donors. Whole-study results and caveats: One cluster of highly shared sequence variants probably arose as a sequencing artifact. V- and J-gene trimming of TCR beta was linked (in a later analysis) to a missense DCLRE1C variant. The classifier was said to identify cytomegalovirus status with high specificity and sensitivity.

PCR was performed using 60 Vbeta and 13 Jbeta primers. Profiling relied on immunoSEQ multiplex PCR, and the TCRdb table lists in-frame clones only, not all of them. The sample includes approximately 110,000 clones, around 70% of them seen just once. Germline trimming cut 11 bases from V and 5 bases from J; bases unmatched to any gene: 7. The CDR3 totals 13 residues. Per the germline V gene, CDR1 is ENHRY and CDR2 is SYGVKD. This clone was recorded only once. The antigen is unknown. Input material: PBMCs. This receptor was obtained from a man younger than 40 in good health and CMV-seronegative. The V and J genes are TRBV10-3 and TRBJ2-1; 9 bases fit TRBD2. Here the CDR3 DNA reads TGTGCCGTTGGACTAGCGCATAACAATGAGCAGTTCTTC. Translating gives CAVGLAHNNEQFF.